The 8 T cell receptor beta chains presented below share a single source sample, sequenced in a study of regulatory T cells in long-lasting Graves disease. Time point of the sample: newly diagnosed GD, antithyroid drugs for less than 3 months. Making the TCR library involved RNA that had been extracted from PBMCs. The authors built TCR beta libraries using iRepertoire HTBI primers and Arm-PCR of CDR3 regions. TCRdb independently ran MiXCR on the multiplex PCR reads; one entry per CDR3 protein. The table lists 350,000 to 500,000 distinct CDR3 sequences, about a sixth of them singletons, with about 23% in the top ten. These records were also assigned to another study, of T cells in Graves' hyperthyroidism and ophthalmopathy.

The specimen comprised peripheral blood mononuclear cells (PBMCs), sampled at new diagnosis, from a patient treated with antithyroid drugs. The source of these receptors is a woman aged 18 to 35 with Graves disease.

This clonotype has more than one count but fewer than ten. This rearrangement joins TRBV15 to TRBJ1-2; TRBD1 might be the D (6 bases). The CDR3 has 20 amino acids. The V gene lost 1 base and the J gene lost 0 bases, with 24 bases spanning the gap. From germline, CDR1 is LNHNV and CDR2 YYDKDF (reference sequence). CDR3 in DNA: TGTGCCACCAGCAGAGTCCTGCTCCGGGACATGACTCAAGCTAACTATGGCTACACCTTC. The encoded protein is CATSRVLLRDMTQANYGYTF.

There are many counts of this clonotype. J is TRBJ2-1 and V is TRBV6-2 or TRBV6-3; no reliable D call. The germline V gene encodes CDR1 MNHEY and CDR2 SVGEGT. Trimming left V 2 bases short and J 6 bases short, with 11 bases between. The CDR3 loop spans 14 amino acids. The CDR3 is CASSYRPATNEQFF. In DNA form, the CDR3 reads TGTGCCAGCAGTTACCGGCCGGCGACCAATGAGCAGTTCTTC.

This clonotype was detected ten times or more. This chain connects TRBV27 to TRBJ2-1; TRBD2 matches 14 bases. Germline V lookup: CDR1 MNHEY, CDR2 SMNVEV (reference sequence). The CDR3 has 15 residues. The trim removed 8 bases at V and 6 bases at J, leaving 6 bases unmatched. The CDR3 nucleotides are TGTGCCAGCGCCCTGGGGACTAGCGGGAGCAATGAGCAGTTCTTC. Amino acids: CASALGTSGSNEQFF.

This clonotype was seen repeatedly, ten times or more. The rearrangement joins TRBV27 to TRBJ1-1, with D perhaps TRBD1 (5 bases). CDR1 is MNHEY, CDR2 SMNVEV, per germline (reference sequence). The CDR3 runs 13 residues. The V end was cut by 3 bases, the J end by 4 bases, with 9 bases between. CDR3 DNA sequence: TGTGCCAGCAGTTTCAGGGAGGGCACTGAAGCTTTCTTT. This encodes CASSFREGTEAFF.

The chain joins TRBV18 to TRBJ2-3, with TRBD2 matching over 8 bases. CDR3 length: 16 residues. The germline V gene encodes CDR1 KGHSH and CDR2 LQKENI. V lost 2 bases to trimming and J lost 2 bases; unmatched junction nucleotides: 6. CDR3 in amino acids: CASSPVIAGHTDTQYF. Here the CDR3 DNA reads TGTGCCAGCTCACCAGTGATAGCGGGACACACAGATACGCAGTATTTT.

This clonotype showed up many times. The rearrangement uses TRBV20-1 and TRBJ2-1; 8 positions match TRBD2. The germline CDR1 and CDR2 sequences are DFQATT and SNEGSKA (reference sequence). J lost 0 bases, V lost 3 bases, and 7 bases had no gene match. The CDR3 consists of 16 residues. In DNA, the CDR3 is TGCAGTGCTAGGCGTCCGGGAGGGAGCTCCTACAATGAGCAGTTCTTC. Translated, it gives CSARRPGGSSYNEQFF.

This clonotype is a singleton in its sample. The rearrangement joins TRBV7-9 to TRBJ2-3; 11 nucleotides agree with TRBD2. J was trimmed by 5 bases and V by 5 bases; bases with no gene match: 9. In germline, CDR1 is SEHNR, CDR2 FQNEAQ (reference sequence). The CDR3 consists of 16 residues. The DNA for the CDR3 is TGTGCCAGCAGCCAAGTGGCTGGACTAGCGGGAGATACGCAGTATTTT. Protein sequence: CASSQVAGLAGDTQYF.

This clonotype was counted ten times or more. This sequence joins TRBV12-3 or TRBV12-4 and TRBJ2-1; 7 bases are shared with TRBD2. The CDR3 sequence is 12 residues long. V was pared by 4 bases and J by 9 bases, with 3 bases of the junction left unmatched. The CDR3 sequence: CASSWGGGEQFF. DNA of the CDR3: TGTGCCAGCAGTTGGGGGGGTGGTGAGCAGTTCTTC.